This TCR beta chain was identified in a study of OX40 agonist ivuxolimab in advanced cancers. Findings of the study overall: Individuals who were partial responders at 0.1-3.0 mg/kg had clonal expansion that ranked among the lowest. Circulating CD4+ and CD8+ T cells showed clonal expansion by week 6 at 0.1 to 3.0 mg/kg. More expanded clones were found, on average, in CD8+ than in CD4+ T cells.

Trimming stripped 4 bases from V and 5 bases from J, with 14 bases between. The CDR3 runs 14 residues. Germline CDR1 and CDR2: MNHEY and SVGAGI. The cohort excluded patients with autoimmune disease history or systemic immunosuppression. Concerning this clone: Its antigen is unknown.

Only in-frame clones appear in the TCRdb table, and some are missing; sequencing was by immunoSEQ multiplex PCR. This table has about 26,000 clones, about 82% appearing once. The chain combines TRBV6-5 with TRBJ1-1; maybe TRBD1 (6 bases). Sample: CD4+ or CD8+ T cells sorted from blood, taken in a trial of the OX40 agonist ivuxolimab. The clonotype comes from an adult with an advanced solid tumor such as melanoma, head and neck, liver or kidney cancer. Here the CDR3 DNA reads TGTGCCAGCAGTTCCCTGACAGGATGGACTGAAGCTTTCTTT. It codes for CASSSLTGWTEAFF.